The following is a TCR beta chain sequence with its context. Its specificity is unknown. The repertoire was sequenced with immunoSEQ multiplex PCR; TCRdb's copy has only in-frame clones and lacks some. Here the sample spans 1,700 or so clones, 20% to 25% being singletons. V was shortened by 0 bases and J by 4 bases, with 9 bases between the two germline ends. The CDR3 length is 14 residues. Looked up from germline, CDR1 is MGHRA and CDR2 is YSYEKL. The data were obtained in a study of T cells in localized non-small cell lung cancer. General study points: Median detection of top 100 tumor clones in adjacent lung was 57 clones. Tumor samples were not multi-region, leaving intratumor heterogeneity unexcluded.

V is TRBV4-1 and J is TRBJ1-1; perhaps TRBD1 as D (6 bases). This material consisted of lung tumor tissue, taken before any cancer treatment. The clonotype was recovered from a man aged 35 to 69 with stage III lung adenocarcinoma. The CDR3 spells CASSQDGGPTEAFF. CDR3 DNA: TGCGCCAGCAGCCAAGATGGGGGCCCCACTGAAGCTTTCTTT.